These 2 T cell receptor beta chains were all obtained from the same sample, sequenced in a study of Ad26.COV2.S vaccination and SARS-CoV-2 variants. Clones were sequenced by immunoSEQ multiplex PCR, and TCRdb holds only the in-frame ones, with some missing. The table lists hundreds of thousands of clones, about 89% of them singletons. The treatment here: 19 received Ad26.COV2.S at low or high dose, single or two shots; five or six received placebo; per-sample allocation not given. Sampling occurred on day 63 after the first vaccine or placebo injection. This specimen consisted of peripheral blood, obtained in a trial of Ad26.COV2.S vaccine versus placebo. The receptors were gathered from a person between 18 and 59 years old who received the Ad26.COV2.S COVID-19 vaccine or a placebo.

The table lists this clone with a count of one. The chain carries TRBV3-1 (or the pseudogene TRBV3-2) and TRBJ1-6; D remains ambiguous. Germline V gene data show CDR1 as LGHDT and CDR2 as YNNKEL (reference sequence). V gave up 4 bases and J gave up 10 bases, with 17 bases separating them. The CDR3 is 15 amino acids. The CDR3 DNA reads as TGTGCCAGCAGCCTTTCGGAGGGAAGTTGGTCACCCCTCCACTTT. Translating gives CASSLSEGSWSPLHF.

The chain is built from TRBV7-2 and TRBJ1-2; maybe TRBD1 (6 bases). The CDR3 is made up of 13 amino acids. Trimming stripped 0 bases from V and 6 bases from J, with 8 bases between. Germline lookup yields CDR1 SGHTA and CDR2 FQGNSA. CDR3 DNA: TGTGCCAGCAGCTTAGCGGGGGCGAATGGCTACACCTTC. It yields the protein CASSLAGANGYTF.